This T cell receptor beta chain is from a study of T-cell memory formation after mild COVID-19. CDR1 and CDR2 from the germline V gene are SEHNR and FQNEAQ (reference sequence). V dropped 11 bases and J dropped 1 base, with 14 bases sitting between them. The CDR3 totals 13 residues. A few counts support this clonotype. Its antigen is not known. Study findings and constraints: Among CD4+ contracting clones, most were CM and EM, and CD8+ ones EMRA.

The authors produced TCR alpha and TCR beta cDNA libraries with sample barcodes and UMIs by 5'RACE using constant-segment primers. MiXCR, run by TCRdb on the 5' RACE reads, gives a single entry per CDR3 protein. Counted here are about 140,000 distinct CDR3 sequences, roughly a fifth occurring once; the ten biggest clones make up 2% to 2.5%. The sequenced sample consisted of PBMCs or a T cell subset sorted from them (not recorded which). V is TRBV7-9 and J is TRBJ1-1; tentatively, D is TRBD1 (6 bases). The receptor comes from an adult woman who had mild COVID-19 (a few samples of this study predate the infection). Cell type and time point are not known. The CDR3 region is CASVRGGNTEAFF. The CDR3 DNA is TGTGCCTCGGTGAGGGGGGGGAACACTGAAGCTTTCTTT. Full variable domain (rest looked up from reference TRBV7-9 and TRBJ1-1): DTGVSQNPRHKITKRGQNVTFRCDPISEHNRLYWYRQTLGQGPEFLTYFQNEAQLEKSRLLSDRFSAERPKGSFSTLEIQRTEQGDSAMYLCASVRGGNTEAFFGQGTRLTVV.